The 17 T cell receptor beta chains below all came from one sample that was sequenced in a study of CD4 T cells in relation to SARS-CoV-2 and coronaviruses. The assay was immunoSEQ multiplex PCR, and TCRdb's table has in-frame clones only and misses some. The profile shows about 36,000 clones, 70% to 85% of them singletons. Antigens for these TCRs are unknown. Sequencing used naive CD4+ T cells from PBMCs, cultured in vitro. Subset noted: naive CD4+ T cells isolated by negative enrichment. Receptors were obtained from an adult with COVID-19.

The chain uses TRBV28 and TRBJ1-3; D unclear. Trimming stripped 1 base from V and 2 bases from J, with 3 bases between. The CDR3 extends over 13 amino acids. CDR1 is MDHEN, CDR2 SYDVKM, per germline. As DNA, the CDR3 is TGTGCCAGCAGTTTATCGGCTGGAAACACCATATATTTT. Protein product: CASSLSAGNTIYF.

V is TRBV3-1 (or the pseudogene TRBV3-2) and J is TRBJ2-1; 7 bases fit TRBD2. Trimming at V came to 0 bases and at J to 0 bases, leaving 11 bases not matched to a gene. The germline V gene has CDR1 LGHDT and CDR2 YNNKEL (reference sequence). This CDR3 contains 19 residues. CDR3 nucleotide sequence: TGTGCCAGCAGCCAAGATTTAGGGTGGGGACTAACCTCCTACAATGAGCAGTTCTTC. Protein: CASSQDLGWGLTSYNEQFF.

This chain uses TRBV14 with TRBJ2-1, with 9 bases identical to TRBD2. The length of the CDR3 is 14 residues. Germline assignment: CDR1 SGHDN and CDR2 FVKESK. J was trimmed by 5 bases and V by 2 bases; bases with no gene match: 1. Here the CDR3 reads CASSQRLADNEQFF. The CDR3 DNA reads TGTGCCAGCAGCCAACGACTAGCGGACAATGAGCAGTTCTTC.

This clone appeared once. The J gene is TRBJ2-3, the V gene TRBV5-6; either TRBD1 or TRBD2 may fit D (5 bases each). The CDR3 runs to 16 residues. Trimming left V 1 base short and J 1 base short, with 13 bases between. Germline assignment: CDR1 SGHDT and CDR2 YYEEEE. CDR3 residues: CASSLFRGRGTDTQYF. DNA for the CDR3: TGTGCCAGCAGCTTGTTTCGGGGACGGGGCACAGATACGCAGTATTTT.

This clone has more than one count but fewer than ten. Mismatch with germline at one junction end may stem from a read error. The rearrangement links TRBV9 to TRBJ2-4; maybe TRBD2 (6 bases). CDR1 and CDR2 (germline): SGDLS, YYNGEE. The length of the CDR3 is 12 residues. This chain's CDR3 is CASSGGRLALNF. Here the CDR3 DNA reads TGTGCCAGCAGCGGCGGTCGCCTAGCGCTGAACTTC.

The table lists this clone with a few counts. The chain joins TRBV7-8 to TRBJ1-3, with D unresolved. Trimming took off 6 bases at V and 2 bases at J, with 11 bases between the two ends. The CDR3 is 14 amino acids. Germline values: CDR1 SGHVS, CDR2 FQNEAQ. Here the CDR3 DNA reads TGTGCCAGCAGGGGTGGTCGCACTGGAAACACCATATATTTT. Protein product: CASRGGRTGNTIYF.

The V gene is TRBV19, the J gene TRBJ2-2, with a tentative D call TRBD2 (6 bases). With 7 bases removed from V and 2 bases from J, the gap between germline ends came to 17 bases. Germline V gene sequence: CDR1 LNHDA, CDR2 SQIVND (reference sequence). The CDR3 loop spans 16 amino acids. Here the CDR3 reads CASKSVEGGNTGELFF. The CDR3 coding sequence is TGTGCCAGTAAATCGGTGGAGGGAGGTAACACCGGGGAGCTGTTTTTT.

The chain recombines TRBV18 with TRBJ2-3; 10 bases fit TRBD2. V lost 2 bases, J lost 0 bases, and 8 bases stayed unmatched. In germline, CDR1 is KGHSH, CDR2 LQKENI. The CDR3 totals 18 residues. This CDR3 reads CASSPNPGLAPSTDTQYF. The CDR3 nucleotides are TGTGCCAGCTCACCAAATCCGGGACTAGCGCCTAGCACAGATACGCAGTATTTT.

V usage is TRBV2 and J usage is TRBJ2-5, with a tentative D call TRBD2 (6 bases). Germline-derived CDR1 and CDR2 are SNHLY and FYNNEI. This CDR3 comprises 14 residues. Trimming left V 3 bases short and J 0 bases short, with 8 bases between. CDR3 coding DNA: TGTGCCAGCAGTGAGGCGGGGTACCAAGAGACCCAGTACTTC. It encodes CASSEAGYQETQYF.

The V and J genes are TRBV7-9 and TRBJ1-4; the D is unclear. Trimming took off 4 bases at V and 2 bases at J, with 8 bases between the two ends. The CDR3 spans 14 residues. The V gene's germline CDR1 is SEHNR and CDR2 FQNEAQ (reference sequence). The CDR3 is CASSYSGTNEKLFF. Written as DNA, the CDR3 is TGTGCCAGCAGCTACTCGGGGACTAATGAAAAACTGTTTTTT.

This sequence joins TRBV9 and TRBJ1-3; possibly TRBD1 for D (5 bases). The CDR3 loop spans 13 amino acids. CDR1 is SGDLS, CDR2 YYNGEE, per germline. V lost 4 bases and J lost 4, with 9 bases in between. The CDR3 is CASSPRGGNTIYF. CDR3 sequence (DNA): TGTGCCAGCAGCCCCCGGGGGGGAAACACCATATATTTT.

The V call is TRBV7-7, the J call TRBJ2-5; possibly TRBD2 for D (5 bases). Trimming stripped 2 bases from V and 5 bases from J, with 9 bases between. CDR1 is SSHAT, CDR2 FNYEAQ, per germline (reference sequence). The CDR3 runs 13 residues. CDR3 sequence (DNA): TGTGCCAGCAGCTTAACTAGTCGTGAGACCCAGTACTTC. It yields the protein CASSLTSRETQYF.

The chain employs TRBV27 and TRBJ2-3; weak D call: TRBD2 (5 bases). V was cut by 3 bases and J by 0 bases, with 10 bases left in between. Germline assignment: CDR1 MNHEY and CDR2 SMNVEV (reference sequence). CDR3 length equals 15 residues. The CDR3 protein is CASSFSGVSTDTQYF. The CDR3 DNA is TGTGCCAGCAGTTTTTCCGGGGTTAGCACAGATACGCAGTATTTT.

The gene calls are TRBV15 and TRBJ2-7; D may correspond to TRBD1 or TRBD2 (5 bases each). Germline lookup yields CDR1 LNHNV and CDR2 YYDKDF (reference sequence). This CDR3 region has 14 residues. V was pared by 3 bases and J by 3 bases, with 12 bases between. The CDR3 nucleotides read TGTGCCACCAGCAGCGAGGGACCCTACTACGAGCAGTACTTC. It codes for CATSSEGPYYEQYF.

This clone was picked up one time. The chain is built from TRBV23-1 and TRBJ2-7, with 15 positions matching TRBD2. TRBV23-1 is known as an ORF, though its function is uncertain. With V trimmed by 4 bases and J by 5 bases, 12 bases remained unmatched. CDR3 length equals 18 residues. This CDR3 reads CASSLGLAGGPRAHEQYF. Here the CDR3 DNA reads TGCGCCAGCAGTCTTGGACTAGCGGGAGGGCCACGGGCCCACGAGCAGTACTTC.

The chain joins TRBV2 to TRBJ1-4; the D gene is possibly TRBD1 (5 bases). This CDR3 contains 13 residues. CDR1 is SNHLY and CDR2 is FYNNEI in the germline V gene. V lost 7 bases, J lost 10 bases, and 16 bases lay in between. For the CDR3, the DNA is TGTGCCAGCATGATGGAGGGGTTGGGAAAACTGTTTTTT. It translates to CASMMEGLGKLFF. Together with reference TRBV2 and TRBJ1-4, the CDR3 gives the full variable domain: EPEVTQTPSHQVTQMGQEVILRCVPISNHLYFYWYRQILGQKVEFLVSFYNNEISEKSEIFDDQFSVERPDGSNFTLKIRSTKLEDSAMYFCASMMEGLGKLFFGSGTQLSVL.

This chain connects TRBV24-1 to TRBJ2-7; no firm D call. The CDR3 has 13 amino acids. Germline CDR1 reads KGHDR; CDR2 reads SFDVKD. V was trimmed by 0 bases and J by 5 bases, leaving 7 bases between them. CDR3 sequence reads: CATSDLFGDEQYF. DNA for the CDR3: TGTGCCACCAGTGATTTGTTTGGCGACGAGCAGTACTTC.